This paragraph covers one T cell receptor (beta chain) sequence. Other DNA sequences from this sample encode an identical CDR3 as well. The CDR3 is 12 amino acids. Germline V gene sequence: CDR1 GTSNPN, CDR2 SVGIG (reference sequence). The V gene lost 2 bases and the J gene lost 4 bases, with 9 bases spanning the gap. Donors comprised only Caucasian adults living in Nashville, Tennessee. The source of the sample is a study of shared clonotypes between healthy human individuals. The table came from immunoSEQ multiplex PCR; TCRdb's copy has only in-frame clones and leaves some out. The data hold around 2.5 million clones, with approximately 93% observed a single time.

V is TRBV30 and J is TRBJ2-7; D gene uncertain. The source of this sequence is a man between 18 and 29 years old in good health. Some clones in this sample may be carry-over from other donors' samples. The sample taken for sequencing was naive CD4+ T cells from PBMCs. The subset was: CD45RA+ positively selected. The CDR3 nucleotides are TGTGCCTGGAGTCCCACCTCGTACGAGCAGTACTTC. The encoded protein is CAWSPTSYEQYF.